The present TCR beta chain was sequenced within a study of lymphopenia after photon versus proton radiotherapy. About this clone: Its antigen is as yet unknown.

Study outcomes and limitations: Post-nadir diversity loss with photons came from oligoclonal expansion, particularly CD8+ Temra cells.

Germline V gene sequence: CDR1 MGHDK, CDR2 SYGVNS. The CDR3 spans 13 residues. Trimming removed 4 bases at V and 5 bases at J, with 10 bases between. The table came from immunoSEQ multiplex PCR; TCRdb's copy has only in-frame clones and leaves some out. The repertoire holds more than 70,000 clones, around 88% seen once, with approximately 1.4% in the top ten. The sequence derives from a man in his sixties with pancreatic cancer. The rearrangement joins TRBV25-1 to TRBJ2-3, with D perhaps matching TRBD2 (6 bases). Sequencing was performed on peripheral blood, taken from a patient treated with proton-based radiotherapy. The CDR3 loop reads CASSGEAQDTQYF. As DNA, the CDR3 is TGTGCCAGCAGTGGGGAGGCACAAGATACGCAGTATTTT.